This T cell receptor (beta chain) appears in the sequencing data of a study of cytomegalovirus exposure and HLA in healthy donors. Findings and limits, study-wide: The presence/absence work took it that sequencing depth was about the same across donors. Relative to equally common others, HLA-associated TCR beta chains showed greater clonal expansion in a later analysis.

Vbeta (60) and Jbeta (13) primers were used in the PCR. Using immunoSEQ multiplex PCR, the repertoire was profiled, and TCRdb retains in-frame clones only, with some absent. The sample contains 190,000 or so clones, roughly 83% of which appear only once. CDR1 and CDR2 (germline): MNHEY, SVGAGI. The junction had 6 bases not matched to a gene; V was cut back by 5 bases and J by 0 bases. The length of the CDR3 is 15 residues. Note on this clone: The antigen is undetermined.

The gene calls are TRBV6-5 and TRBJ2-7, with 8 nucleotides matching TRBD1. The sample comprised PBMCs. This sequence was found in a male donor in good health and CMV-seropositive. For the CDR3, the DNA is TGTGCCAGCAGTCCGGACAGGGCGAGCTCCTACGAGCAGTACTTC. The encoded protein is CASSPDRASSYEQYF.